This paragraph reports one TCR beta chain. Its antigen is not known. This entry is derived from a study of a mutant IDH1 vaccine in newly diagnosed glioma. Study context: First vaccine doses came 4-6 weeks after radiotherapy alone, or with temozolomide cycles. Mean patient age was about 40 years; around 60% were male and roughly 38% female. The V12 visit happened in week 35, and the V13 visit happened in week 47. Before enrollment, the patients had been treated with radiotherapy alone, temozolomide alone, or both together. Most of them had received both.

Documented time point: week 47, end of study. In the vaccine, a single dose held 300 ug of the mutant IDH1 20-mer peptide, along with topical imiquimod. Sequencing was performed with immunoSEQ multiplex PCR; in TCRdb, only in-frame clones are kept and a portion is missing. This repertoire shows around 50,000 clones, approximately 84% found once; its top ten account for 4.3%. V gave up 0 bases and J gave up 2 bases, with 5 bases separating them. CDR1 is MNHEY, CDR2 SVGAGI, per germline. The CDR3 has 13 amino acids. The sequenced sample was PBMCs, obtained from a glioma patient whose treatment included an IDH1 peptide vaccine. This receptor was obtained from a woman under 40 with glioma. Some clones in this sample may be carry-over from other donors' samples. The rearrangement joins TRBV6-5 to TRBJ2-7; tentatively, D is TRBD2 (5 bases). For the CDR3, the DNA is TGTGCCAGCAGTTACTCGAGGGCCTACGAGCAGTACTTC. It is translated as CASSYSRAYEQYF.